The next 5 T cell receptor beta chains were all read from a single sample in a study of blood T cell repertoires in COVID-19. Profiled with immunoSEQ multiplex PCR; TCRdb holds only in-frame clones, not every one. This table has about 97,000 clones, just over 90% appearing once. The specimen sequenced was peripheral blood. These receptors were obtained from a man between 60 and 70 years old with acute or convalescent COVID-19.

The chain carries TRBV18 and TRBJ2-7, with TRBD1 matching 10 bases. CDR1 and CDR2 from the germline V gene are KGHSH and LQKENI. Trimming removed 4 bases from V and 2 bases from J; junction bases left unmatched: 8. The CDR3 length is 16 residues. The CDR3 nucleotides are TGTGCCAGCTCACAAACCGGGACAGGGGCCACCTACGAGCAGTACGTC. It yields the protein CASSQTGTGATYEQYV.

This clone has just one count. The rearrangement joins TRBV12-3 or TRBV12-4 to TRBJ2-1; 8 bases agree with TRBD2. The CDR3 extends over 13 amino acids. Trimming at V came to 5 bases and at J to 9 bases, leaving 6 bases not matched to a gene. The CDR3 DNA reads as TGTGCCAGCAGTCCAGGGACTAGATCTGAGCAGTTCTTC. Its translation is CASSPGTRSEQFF.

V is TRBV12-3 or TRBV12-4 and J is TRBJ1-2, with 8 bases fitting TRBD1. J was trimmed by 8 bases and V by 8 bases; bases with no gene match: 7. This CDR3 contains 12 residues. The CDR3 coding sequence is TGTGCCAGCCGTTGGCAGGGGGCCGGCTACACCTTC. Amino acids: CASRWQGAGYTF.

The CDR3 is CASSSDRAPTGELFF. CDR3 nucleotide sequence: TGTGCCAGCTCATCAGACAGGGCTCCCACCGGGGAGCTGTTTTTT. The chain has TRBV18 and TRBJ2-2, with 7 bases identical to TRBD1. The germline V gene encodes CDR1 KGHSH and CDR2 LQKENI. The V segment lost 5 bases and the J segment 4 bases; nucleotides outside the gene matches: 7. The CDR3 has 15 amino acids.

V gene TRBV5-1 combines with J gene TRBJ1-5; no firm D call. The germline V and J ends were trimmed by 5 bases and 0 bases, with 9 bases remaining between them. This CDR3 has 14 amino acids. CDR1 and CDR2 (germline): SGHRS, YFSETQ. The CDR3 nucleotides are TGCGCCAGCAGTACGGGTGATAGCAATCAGCCCCAGCATTTT. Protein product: CASSTGDSNQPQHF.